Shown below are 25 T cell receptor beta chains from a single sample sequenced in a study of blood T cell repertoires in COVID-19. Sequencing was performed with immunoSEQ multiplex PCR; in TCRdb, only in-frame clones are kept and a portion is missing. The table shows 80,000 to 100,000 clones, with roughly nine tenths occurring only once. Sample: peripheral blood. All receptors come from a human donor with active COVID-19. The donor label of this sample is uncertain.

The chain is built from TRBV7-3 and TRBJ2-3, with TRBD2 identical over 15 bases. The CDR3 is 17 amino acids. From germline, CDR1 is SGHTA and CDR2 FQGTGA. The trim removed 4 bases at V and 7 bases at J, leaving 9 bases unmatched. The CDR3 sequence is CASSSRGLAGGLYTQYF. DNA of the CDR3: TGTGCCAGCAGCTCCAGAGGACTAGCGGGGGGGCTATATACGCAGTATTTT. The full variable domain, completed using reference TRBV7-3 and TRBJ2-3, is GAGVSQTPSNKVTEKGKYVELRCDPISGHTALYWYRQSLGQGPEFLIYFQGTGAADDSGLPNDRFFAVRPEGSVSTLKIQRTERGDSAVYLCASSSRGLAGGLYTQYFGPGTRLTVL.

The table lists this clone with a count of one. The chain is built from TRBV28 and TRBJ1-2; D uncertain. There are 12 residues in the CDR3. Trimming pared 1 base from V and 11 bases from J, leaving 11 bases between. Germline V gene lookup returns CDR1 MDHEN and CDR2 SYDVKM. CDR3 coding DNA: TGTGCCAGCAGTTTATATGTCGGGATATACACCTTC. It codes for CASSLYVGIYTF.

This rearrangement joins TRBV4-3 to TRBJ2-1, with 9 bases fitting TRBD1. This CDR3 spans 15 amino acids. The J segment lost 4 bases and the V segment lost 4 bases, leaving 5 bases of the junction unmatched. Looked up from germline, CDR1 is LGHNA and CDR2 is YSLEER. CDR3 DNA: TGCGCCAGCAGCCTCGGGACAGGGAAATACAATGAGCAGTTCTTC. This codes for CASSLGTGKYNEQFF.

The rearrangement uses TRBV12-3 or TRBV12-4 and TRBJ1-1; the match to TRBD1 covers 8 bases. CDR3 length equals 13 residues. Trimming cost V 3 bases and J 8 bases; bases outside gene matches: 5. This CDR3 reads CASSFSGTGEAFF. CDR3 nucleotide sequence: TGTGCCAGCAGTTTCTCCGGGACAGGAGAAGCTTTCTTT.

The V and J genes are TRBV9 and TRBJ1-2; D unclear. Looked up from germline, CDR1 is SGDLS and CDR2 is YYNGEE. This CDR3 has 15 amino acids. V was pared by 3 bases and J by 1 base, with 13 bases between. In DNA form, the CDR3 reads TGTGCCAGCAGCGAGACCCACACGGGTAACTATGGCTACACCTTC. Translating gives CASSETHTGNYGYTF. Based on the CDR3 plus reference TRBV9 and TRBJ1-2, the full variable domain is DSGVTQTPKHLITATGQRVTLRCSPRSGDLSVYWYQQSLDQGLQFLIQYYNGEERAKGNILERFSAQQFPDLHSELNLSSLELGDSALYFCASSETHTGNYGYTFGSGTRLTVV.

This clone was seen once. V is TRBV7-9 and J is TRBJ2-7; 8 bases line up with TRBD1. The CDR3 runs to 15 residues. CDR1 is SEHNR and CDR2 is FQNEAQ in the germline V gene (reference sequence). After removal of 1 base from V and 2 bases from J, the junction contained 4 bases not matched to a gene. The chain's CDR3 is CASSLEGTGPYEQYF. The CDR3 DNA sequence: TGTGCCAGCAGCTTAGAGGGGACAGGCCCCTACGAGCAGTACTTC.

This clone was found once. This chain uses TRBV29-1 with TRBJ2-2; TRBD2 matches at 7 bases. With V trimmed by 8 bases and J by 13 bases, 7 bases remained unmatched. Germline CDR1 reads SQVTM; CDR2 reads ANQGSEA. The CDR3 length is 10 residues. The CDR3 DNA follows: TGCAGCCCCAGGGAGGGTTCGCTGTTTTTT. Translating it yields CSPREGSLFF.

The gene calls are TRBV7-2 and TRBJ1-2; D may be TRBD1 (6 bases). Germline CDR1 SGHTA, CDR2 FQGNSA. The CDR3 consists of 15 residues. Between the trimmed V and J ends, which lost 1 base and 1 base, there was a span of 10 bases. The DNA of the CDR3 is TGTGCCAGCAGCTTAGGAGGGGGAATTAACTATGGCTACACCTTC. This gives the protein CASSLGGGINYGYTF.

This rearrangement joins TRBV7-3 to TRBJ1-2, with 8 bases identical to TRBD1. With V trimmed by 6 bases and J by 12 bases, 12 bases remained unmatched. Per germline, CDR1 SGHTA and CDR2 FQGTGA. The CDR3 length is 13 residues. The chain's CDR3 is CASSYPGQDVDTF. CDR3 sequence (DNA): TGTGCCAGCAGTTATCCGGGACAGGATGTGGACACCTTC.

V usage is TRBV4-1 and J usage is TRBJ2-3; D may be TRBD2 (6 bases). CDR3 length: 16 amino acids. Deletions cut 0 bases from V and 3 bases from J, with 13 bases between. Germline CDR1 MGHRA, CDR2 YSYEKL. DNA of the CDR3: TGCGCCAGCAGCCAAGACGAGACTAGTTTTACAGATACGCAGTATTTT. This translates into CASSQDETSFTDTQYF.

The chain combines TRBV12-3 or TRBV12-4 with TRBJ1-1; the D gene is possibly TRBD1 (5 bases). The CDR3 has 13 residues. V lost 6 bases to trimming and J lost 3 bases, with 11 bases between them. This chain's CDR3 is CASRDQGDTEAFF. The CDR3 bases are TGTGCCAGCAGGGATCAGGGTGACACTGAAGCTTTCTTT.

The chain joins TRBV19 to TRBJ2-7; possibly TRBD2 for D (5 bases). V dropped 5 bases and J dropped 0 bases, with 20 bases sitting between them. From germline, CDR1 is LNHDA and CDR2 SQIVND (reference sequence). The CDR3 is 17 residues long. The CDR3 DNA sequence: TGTGCCAGTAGTTCTGGACCCATGAGGGCACCCTCCTACGAGCAGTACTTC. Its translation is CASSSGPMRAPSYEQYF.

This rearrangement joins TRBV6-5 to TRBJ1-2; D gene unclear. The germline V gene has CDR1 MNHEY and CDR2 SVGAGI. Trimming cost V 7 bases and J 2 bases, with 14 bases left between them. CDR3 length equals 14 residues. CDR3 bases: TGTGCCAGCACCCCGGACGGGAGAAACTATGGCTACACCTTC. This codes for CASTPDGRNYGYTF.

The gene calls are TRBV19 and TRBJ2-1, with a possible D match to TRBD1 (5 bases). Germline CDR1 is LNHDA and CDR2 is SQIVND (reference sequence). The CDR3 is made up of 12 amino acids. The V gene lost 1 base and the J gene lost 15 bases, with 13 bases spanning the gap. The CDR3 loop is CASSIVGVGWFF. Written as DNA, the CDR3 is TGTGCCAGTAGTATAGTAGGGGTAGGGTGGTTCTTC.

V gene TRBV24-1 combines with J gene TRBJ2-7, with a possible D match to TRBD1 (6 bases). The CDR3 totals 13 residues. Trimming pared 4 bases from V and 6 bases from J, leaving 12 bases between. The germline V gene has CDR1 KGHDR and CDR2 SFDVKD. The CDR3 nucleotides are TGTGCCACCAGTGAGCGTGACAGGTCCGAGCAGTACTTC. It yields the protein CATSERDRSEQYF.

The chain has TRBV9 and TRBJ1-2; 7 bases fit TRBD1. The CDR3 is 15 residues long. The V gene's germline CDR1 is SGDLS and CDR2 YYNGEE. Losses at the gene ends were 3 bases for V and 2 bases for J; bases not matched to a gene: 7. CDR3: CASSETTGRNYGYTF. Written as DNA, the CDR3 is TGTGCCAGCAGCGAAACGACAGGGCGGAACTATGGCTACACCTTC.

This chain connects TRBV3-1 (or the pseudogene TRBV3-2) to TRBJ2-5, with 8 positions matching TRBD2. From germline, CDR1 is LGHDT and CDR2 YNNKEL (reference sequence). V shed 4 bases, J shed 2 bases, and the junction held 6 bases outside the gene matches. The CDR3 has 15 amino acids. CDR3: CASSPGVAGQETQYF. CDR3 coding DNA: TGTGCCAGCAGCCCCGGGGTAGCGGGGCAAGAGACCCAGTACTTC.

The CDR3 loop is CASSREAGEGGDEQFF. The CDR3 nucleotides are TGTGCCAGCAGTCGAGAAGCGGGGGAAGGTGGCGATGAGCAGTTCTTC. The gene calls are TRBV11-2 and TRBJ2-1; 8 bases line up with TRBD2. The CDR3 contains 16 residues. Germline V gives CDR1 SGHAT, CDR2 FQNNGV. The trim removed 6 bases at V and 8 bases at J, leaving 15 bases unmatched.

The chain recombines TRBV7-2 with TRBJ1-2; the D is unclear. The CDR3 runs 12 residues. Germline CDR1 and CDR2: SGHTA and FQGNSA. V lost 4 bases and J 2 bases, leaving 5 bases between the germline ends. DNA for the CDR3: TGTGCCAGCAGCTCAGTAAACTATGGCTACACCTTC. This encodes CASSSVNYGYTF.

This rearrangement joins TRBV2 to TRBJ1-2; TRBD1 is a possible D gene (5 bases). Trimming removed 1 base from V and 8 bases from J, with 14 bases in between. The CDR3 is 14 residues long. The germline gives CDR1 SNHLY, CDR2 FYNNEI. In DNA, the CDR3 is TGTGCCAGCAGTGAAGGGGGCGGAACCGACGGCTACACCTTC. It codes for CASSEGGGTDGYTF.

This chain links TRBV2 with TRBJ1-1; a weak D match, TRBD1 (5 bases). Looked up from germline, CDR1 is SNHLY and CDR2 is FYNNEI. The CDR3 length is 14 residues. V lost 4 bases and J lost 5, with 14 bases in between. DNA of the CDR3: TGTGCCAGCAGTGGGCAGGGAGGTGGAACTGAAGCTTTCTTT. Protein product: CASSGQGGGTEAFF. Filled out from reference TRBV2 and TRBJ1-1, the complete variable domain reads EPEVTQTPSHQVTQMGQEVILRCVPISNHLYFYWYRQILGQKVEFLVSFYNNEISEKSEIFDDQFSVERPDGSNFTLKIRSTKLEDSAMYFCASSGQGGGTEAFFGQGTRLTVV.

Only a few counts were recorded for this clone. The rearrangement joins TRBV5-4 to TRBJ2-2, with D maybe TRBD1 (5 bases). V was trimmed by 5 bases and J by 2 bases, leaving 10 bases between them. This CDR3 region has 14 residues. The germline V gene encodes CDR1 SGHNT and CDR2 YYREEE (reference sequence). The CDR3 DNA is TGTGCCAGCAGTTTAGGGGATAACACCGGGGAGCTGTTTTTT. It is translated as CASSLGDNTGELFF. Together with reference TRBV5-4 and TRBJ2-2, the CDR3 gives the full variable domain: ETGVTQSPTHLIKTRGQQVTLRCSSQSGHNTVSWYQQALGQGPQFIFQYYREEENGRGNFPPRFSGLQFPNYSSELNVNALELDDSALYLCASSLGDNTGELFFGEGSRLTVL.

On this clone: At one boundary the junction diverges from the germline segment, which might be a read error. The CDR3 spells CATGSGAPAF. The CDR3 bases are TGTGCCACCGGTTCGGGAGCTCCCGCCTTC. V gene TRBV19 combines with J gene TRBJ1-2; D is ambiguous. Germline CDR1 reads LNHDA; CDR2 reads SQIVND (reference sequence). The CDR3 has 10 amino acids.

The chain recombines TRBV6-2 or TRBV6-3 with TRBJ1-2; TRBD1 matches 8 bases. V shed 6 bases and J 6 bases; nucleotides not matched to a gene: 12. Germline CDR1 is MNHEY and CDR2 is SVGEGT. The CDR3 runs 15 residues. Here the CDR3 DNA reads TGTGCCAGCAGCATAAACAGGGGGTTGACTAATGGCTACACCTTC. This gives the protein CASSINRGLTNGYTF.

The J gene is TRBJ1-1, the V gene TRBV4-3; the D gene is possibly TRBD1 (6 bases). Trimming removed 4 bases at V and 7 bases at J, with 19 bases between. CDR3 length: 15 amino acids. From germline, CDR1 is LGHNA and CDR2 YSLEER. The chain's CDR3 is CASSPRGSGDGEAFF. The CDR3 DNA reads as TGCGCCAGCAGCCCCAGGGGATCAGGGGATGGTGAAGCTTTCTTT.